The 3 T cell receptor beta chains below come from one sample, sequenced in a study of blood T cell repertoires in COVID-19. Sequencing was performed with immunoSEQ multiplex PCR; in TCRdb, only in-frame clones are kept and a portion is missing. The table includes some 67,000 clones, 88% detected once. Sequences were obtained from peripheral blood. The receptors were gathered from a woman aged 55-75 years with acute or convalescent COVID-19.

The gene calls are TRBV19 and TRBJ1-2; D ambiguous. The CDR3 consists of 17 residues. CDR1 is LNHDA, CDR2 SQIVND, per germline (reference sequence). The V gene lost 6 bases and the J gene lost 3 bases, with 23 bases spanning the gap. This CDR3 reads CASRPYLPQPLDYGYTF. As DNA, the CDR3 is TGTGCCAGTAGGCCTTATCTTCCACAGCCCTTAGACTATGGCTACACCTTC. Based on the CDR3 plus reference TRBV19 and TRBJ1-2, the full variable domain is DGGITQSPKYLFRKEGQNVTLSCEQNLNHDAMYWYRQDPGQGLRLIYYSQIVNDFQKGDIAEGYSVSREKKESFPLTVTSAQKNPTAFYLCASRPYLPQPLDYGYTFGSGTRLTVV.

This chain links TRBV5-6 with TRBJ2-3, with D tentatively TRBD1 (5 bases). The germline V and J ends were trimmed by 0 bases and 7 bases, with 21 bases remaining between them. This CDR3 comprises 17 residues. The germline gives CDR1 SGHDT, CDR2 YYEEEE. The CDR3 reads CASSLARETLFVYTQYF. The CDR3 DNA sequence: TGTGCCAGCAGCTTGGCCAGGGAAACCCTCTTCGTATATACGCAGTATTTT.

This clone showed up just a few times. The chain recombines TRBV5-1 with TRBJ1-5, with 8 bases matching TRBD1. This CDR3 contains 13 residues. CDR1 SGHRS and CDR2 YFSETQ come from the germline V gene. The V and J ends lost 2 bases and 6 bases, in that order; junction bases with no gene match: 1. CDR3 amino acids: CASSLDRGQPQHF. In DNA, the CDR3 is TGCGCCAGCAGCTTAGACAGGGGTCAGCCCCAGCATTTT.